The clone carrying this TCR beta chain was observed at least ten times. Its antigen is currently unknown. The ends were cut back, 1 base at V and 5 bases at J, with 8 bases in the middle. This CDR3 comprises 13 residues. Germline CDR1 KGHSH, CDR2 LQKENI. The data were obtained in a study of CD8+CD57+ T cells in acquired aplastic anemia. On the study more broadly: Isolated CD4+ and CD8+ cells, once sorted, yielded DNA averaging about 3.2 ug.

Whole-study findings and limits: A significant difference in CD8+ Simpson's diversity between patients and controls was not found. A set of 25 to 30 CD8+ CDR3 sequences was shared between patients and controls, and these sequences appeared highly expressed in patients.

CDR3 and TCR beta VDJ profiling relied on a genomic DNA template. TCRdb redid the calling of the reads with MiXCR, one entry per CDR3 protein. The profile shows hundreds of thousands of distinct CDR3 sequences, about two thirds of them singletons. Material: sorted CD4+, CD8+, or CD8+CD57+ T cells (not recorded which) from PBMCs. This receptor was obtained from a human donor in good health, serving as a control. J is TRBJ1-1 and V is TRBV18; a weak D match, TRBD1 (5 bases). CDR3 residues: CASSPQGRTEAFF. Here the CDR3 DNA reads TGTGCCAGCTCACCACAGGGGCGGACTGAAGCTTTCTTT.